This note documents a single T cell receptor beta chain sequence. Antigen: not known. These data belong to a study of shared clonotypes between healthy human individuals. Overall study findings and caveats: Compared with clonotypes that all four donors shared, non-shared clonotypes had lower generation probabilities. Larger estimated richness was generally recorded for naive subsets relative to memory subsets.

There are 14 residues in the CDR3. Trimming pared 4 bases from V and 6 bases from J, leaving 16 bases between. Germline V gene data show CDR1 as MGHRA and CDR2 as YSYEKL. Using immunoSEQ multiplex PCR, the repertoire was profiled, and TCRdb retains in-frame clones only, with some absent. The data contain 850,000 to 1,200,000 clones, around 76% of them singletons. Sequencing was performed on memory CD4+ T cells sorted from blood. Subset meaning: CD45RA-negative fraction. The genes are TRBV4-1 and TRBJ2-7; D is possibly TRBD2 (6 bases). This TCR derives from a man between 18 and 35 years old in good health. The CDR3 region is CASSPAGAAPEQYF. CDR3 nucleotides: TGCGCCAGCAGCCCAGCGGGTGCCGCTCCCGAGCAGTACTTC.